These T cell receptor beta chains were read from a single sample in a study of blood T cell repertoires in COVID-19. Assay used: immunoSEQ multiplex PCR; TCRdb lists only in-frame clones, some missing. The table lists tens of thousands of clones, approximately 86% of them singletons. The specimen sequenced was peripheral blood. Every receptor here comes from a man aged 60 to 69 with acute or convalescent COVID-19. Both conserved end residues are part of each CDR3. A D gene is named only where the DNA matches it firmly. Only part of the rows carry a size: once, few, many, or a class if the clone is expanded.

size	V	D	J	CDR3	DNA
once	TRBV2	TRBD1	TRBJ1-2	CASRDPRDRRSYGYTF	TGTGCCAGCAGGGATCCCCGGGACAGGAGATCTTATGGCTACACCTTC
NA	TRBV13	NA	TRBJ2-1	CASSLLEMEGTNEQFF	TGTGCCAGCAGCTTATTGGAGATGGAGGGGACCAATGAGCAGTTCTTC
NA	TRBV2	TRBD2	TRBJ2-1	CASSWSSGGFSSNNEQFF	TGTGCCAGCAGCTGGTCTAGCGGGGGTTTTTCGTCGAACAATGAGCAGTTCTTC
NA	TRBV7-2	TRBD2	TRBJ2-4	CASSLSSGGLLAKNIQYF	TGTGCCAGCAGCTTATCCAGCGGGGGTCTCCTAGCCAAAAACATTCAGTACTTC
NA	TRBV6-5	NA	TRBJ2-7	CASSYSSAYEQYF	TGTGCCAGCAGTTACTCGTCGGCCTACGAGCAGTACTTC
NA	TRBV9	NA	TRBJ2-2	CASSVGGSNTGELFF	TGTGCCAGCAGCGTAGGGGGCTCGAACACCGGGGAGCTGTTTTTT
NA	TRBV7-4	TRBD1	TRBJ2-7	CASSPRTGGHEQYF	TGTGCCAGCAGCCCCCGGACAGGGGGCCACGAGCAGTACTTC
once	TRBV25-1	TRBD1	TRBJ2-7	CASSPRGQGHYEQYF	TGTGCCAGCAGTCCTCGGGGACAGGGCCACTACGAGCAGTACTTC
once	TRBV15	NA	TRBJ1-6	CATSRERLNPNSPLHF	TGTGCCACCAGCAGAGAGAGATTAAACCCGAATTCACCCCTCCACTTT
NA	TRBV7-2	NA	TRBJ1-4	CASSLPRGKLFF	TGTGCCAGCAGCTTACCACGGGGAAAACTGTTTTTT
NA	TRBV5-4	NA	TRBJ2-7	CASSLAGPGAYEQYF	TGTGCCAGCAGCTTGGCGGGTCCGGGGGCCTACGAGCAGTACTTC
NA	TRBV28	TRBD1	TRBJ1-5	CASSTGTGRGQPQHF	TGTGCCAGCAGTACCGGGACAGGGAGAGGGCAGCCCCAGCATTTT
NA	TRBV19	TRBD2	TRBJ2-3	CASSSLTSGGTDTQYF	TGTGCCAGTAGTTCCCTGACTAGCGGAGGCACAGATACGCAGTATTTT
NA	TRBV13	TRBD2	TRBJ2-7	CASSLERRELYF	TGTGCCAGCAGCTTAGAGAGGCGGGAGCTCTACTTC
NA	TRBV2	TRBD2	TRBJ2-7	CASRTGGPYEQYF	TGTGCCAGCAGAACGGGAGGTCCCTACGAGCAGTACTTC
NA	TRBV5-1	NA	TRBJ1-1	CASSQFGQGDTEAFF	TGCGCCAGCAGCCAATTCGGACAAGGGGACACTGAAGCTTTCTTT
NA	TRBV4-1	TRBD2	TRBJ2-1	CASSLAHSGSSYNEQFF	TGCGCCAGCAGCCTGGCCCATAGCGGGAGCTCCTACAATGAGCAGTTCTTC
NA	TRBV29-1	TRBD1	TRBJ2-6	CSSLDRGANVLTF	TGCAGCTCGTTGGACAGGGGGGCCAACGTCCTGACTTTC
few	TRBV6-2/TRBV6-3	NA	TRBJ1-1	CASSYPGVGNTEAFF	TGTGCCAGCAGTTACCCGGGAGTAGGAAACACTGAAGCTTTCTTT
NA	TRBV6-2/TRBV6-3	TRBD1	TRBJ1-5	CASSYRLSGTGGSGNQPQHF	TGTGCCAGCAGTTACAGACTTTCCGGGACAGGGGGAAGCGGCAATCAGCCCCAGCATTTT
NA	TRBV25-1	TRBD1	TRBJ1-6	CASSASLQGRNSPLHF	TGTGCCAGCAGCGCATCTCTACAGGGGAGAAATTCACCCCTCCACTTT
NA	TRBV5-1	TRBD1	TRBJ2-1	CASSLGQGEQFF	TGCGCCAGCAGCTTGGGACAGGGTGAGCAGTTCTTC
NA	TRBV9	TRBD1	TRBJ1-5	CASSAETGAQPQHF	TGTGCCAGCAGCGCGGAGACAGGGGCGCAGCCCCAGCATTTT
NA	TRBV29-1	NA	TRBJ2-1	CSVERGRLGNEQFF	TGCAGCGTTGAACGCGGGCGACTTGGCAATGAGCAGTTCTTC
NA	TRBV6-5	NA	TRBJ2-7	CASSRQSSYEQYF	TGTGCCAGCAGTAGACAGAGCTCCTACGAGCAGTACTTC
NA	TRBV7-2	NA	TRBJ2-1	CASSQYTGTHGGEQFF	TGTGCCAGCAGCCAATACACCGGGACTCACGGCGGTGAGCAGTTCTTC
NA	TRBV5-4	NA	TRBJ2-7	CASSLSRESYEQYF	TGTGCCAGCAGCTTGTCGAGGGAATCCTACGAGCAGTACTTC
NA	TRBV21-1	NA	TRBJ1-2	CASSKEVPGFGYGYTF	TGTGCCAGCAGCAAAGAGGTGCCGGGGTTCGGCTATGGCTACACCTTC
NA	TRBV5-6	TRBD1	TRBJ1-6	CASSLATGVHSPLHF	TGTGCCAGCAGCTTGGCGACAGGGGTGCATTCACCCCTCCACTTT
NA	TRBV18	NA	TRBJ2-7	CASSPNSSYEQYF	TGTGCCAGCTCACCAAACAGCTCCTACGAGCAGTACTTC
NA	TRBV10-1	TRBD1	TRBJ2-3	CASSPGGPTDTQYF	TGCGCCAGCAGCCCAGGGGGCCCCACAGATACGCAGTATTTT
NA	TRBV27	NA	TRBJ2-7	CASSFGQGYYEQYF	TGTGCCAGCAGTTTCGGGCAGGGGTACTACGAGCAGTACTTC
NA	TRBV12-3/TRBV12-4	NA	TRBJ2-4	CASSFTPGDIQYF	TGTGCCAGCAGTTTCACCCCCGGTGACATTCAGTACTTC
NA	TRBV5-5	TRBD1	TRBJ2-1	CASSLASDRGNEQFF	TGTGCCAGCAGCTTGGCCAGTGACAGGGGTAATGAGCAGTTCTTC
NA	TRBV14	TRBD2	TRBJ2-3	CASSQEASGGLLDTQYF	TGTGCCAGCAGCCAAGAGGCTAGCGGGGGCCTGCTAGATACGCAGTATTTT
NA	TRBV13	TRBD1	TRBJ1-1	CASSQHDRDTEAFF	TGTGCCAGCAGCCAACACGACAGGGACACTGAAGCTTTCTTT
once	TRBV5-5	TRBD1	TRBJ1-1	CASSFEDRGDTEAFF	TGTGCCAGCAGTTTCGAGGACAGGGGGGACACTGAAGCTTTCTTT
NA	TRBV2	NA	TRBJ1-5	CASSEGTGNQPQHF	TGTGCCAGCAGTGAAGGGACAGGCAATCAGCCCCAGCATTTT
NA	TRBV28	TRBD2	TRBJ2-7	CASSPTSGGSYEQYF	TGTGCCAGCAGCCCGACTAGCGGGGGCTCCTACGAGCAGTACTTC
NA	TRBV14	NA	TRBJ2-2	CASSQVRGLNTGELFF	TGTGCCAGCAGCCAAGTAAGAGGGCTCAACACCGGGGAGCTGTTTTTT
NA	TRBV27	TRBD2	TRBJ2-3	CASSLRLAGGKPVDTQYF	TGTGCCAGCAGTCTCCGACTAGCGGGAGGGAAACCAGTGGATACGCAGTATTTT
NA	TRBV7-2	NA	TRBJ2-7	CASSLQYQLREQYF	TGTGCCAGCAGCTTACAATACCAGCTGAGGGAGCAGTACTTC
NA	TRBV6-5	NA	TRBJ2-5	CAGGRKGETQYF	TGTGCGGGGGGGCGGAAAGGGGAGACCCAGTACTTC
NA	TRBV10-1	NA	TRBJ1-5	CASRRKRQNSNQPQHF	TGCGCCAGCAGGCGAAAAAGACAGAATAGCAATCAGCCCCAGCATTTT
NA	TRBV27	NA	TRBJ1-2	CAARETGGYTF	TGTGCGGCCCGGGAGACGGGAGGCTACACCTTC